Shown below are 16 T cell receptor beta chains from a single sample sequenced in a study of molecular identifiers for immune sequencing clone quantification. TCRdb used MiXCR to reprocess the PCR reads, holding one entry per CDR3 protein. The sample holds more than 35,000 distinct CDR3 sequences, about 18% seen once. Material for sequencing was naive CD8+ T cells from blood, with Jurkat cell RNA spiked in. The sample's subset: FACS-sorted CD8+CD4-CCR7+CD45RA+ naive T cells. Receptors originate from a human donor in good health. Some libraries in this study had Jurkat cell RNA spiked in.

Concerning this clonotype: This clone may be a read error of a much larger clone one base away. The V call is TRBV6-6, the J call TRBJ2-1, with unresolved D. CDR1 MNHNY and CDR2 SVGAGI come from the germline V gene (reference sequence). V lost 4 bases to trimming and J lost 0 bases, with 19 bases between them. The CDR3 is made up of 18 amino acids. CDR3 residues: CASSCSSLGAASYNEQFF. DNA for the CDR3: TGTGCCAGCAGTTGCTCGTCCCTTGGCGCGGCCTCCTACAATGAGCAGTTCTTC.

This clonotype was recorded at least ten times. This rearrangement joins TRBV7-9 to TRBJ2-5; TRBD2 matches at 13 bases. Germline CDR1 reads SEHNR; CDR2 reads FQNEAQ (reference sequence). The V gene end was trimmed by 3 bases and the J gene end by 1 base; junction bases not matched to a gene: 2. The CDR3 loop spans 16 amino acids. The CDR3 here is CASSFGLAGVQETQYF. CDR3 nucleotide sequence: TGTGCCAGCAGCTTTGGACTAGCGGGGGTCCAAGAGACCCAGTACTTC.

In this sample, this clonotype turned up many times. In nucleotides, the CDR3 is TGCGCCAGCAGCCAAGAGGTTTGGGGGGCGTTGAGCAATCAGCCCCAGCATTTT. It encodes CASSQEVWGALSNQPQHF. The rearrangement joins TRBV4-3 to TRBJ1-5; weak D call: TRBD1 (6 bases). Germline CDR1 LGHNA, CDR2 YSLEER. The length of the CDR3 is 18 residues. The ends were cut back, 0 bases at V and 1 base at J, with 16 bases in the middle.

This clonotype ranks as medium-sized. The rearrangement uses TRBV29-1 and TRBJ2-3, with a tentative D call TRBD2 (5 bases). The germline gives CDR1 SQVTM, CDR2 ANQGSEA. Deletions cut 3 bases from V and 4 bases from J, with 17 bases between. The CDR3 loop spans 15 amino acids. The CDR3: CSVDGRLERPDTQYF. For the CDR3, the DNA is TGCAGCGTTGATGGGCGTTTGGAGCGGCCAGATACGCAGTATTTT.

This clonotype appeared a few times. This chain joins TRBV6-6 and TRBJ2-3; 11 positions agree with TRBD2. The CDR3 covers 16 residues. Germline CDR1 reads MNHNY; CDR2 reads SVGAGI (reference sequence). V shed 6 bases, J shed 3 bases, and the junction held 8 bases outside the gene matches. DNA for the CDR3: TGTGCCAGCAGCCTGCCCCCTAGCGGGGGGACAGATACGCAGTATTTT. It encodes CASSLPPSGGTDTQYF.

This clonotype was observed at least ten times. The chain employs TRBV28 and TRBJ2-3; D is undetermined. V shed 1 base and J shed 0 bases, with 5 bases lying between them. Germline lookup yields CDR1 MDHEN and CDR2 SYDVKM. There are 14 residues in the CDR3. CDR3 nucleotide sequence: TGTGCCAGCAGTTTATTGGGAAGCACAGATACGCAGTATTTT. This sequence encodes CASSLLGSTDTQYF.

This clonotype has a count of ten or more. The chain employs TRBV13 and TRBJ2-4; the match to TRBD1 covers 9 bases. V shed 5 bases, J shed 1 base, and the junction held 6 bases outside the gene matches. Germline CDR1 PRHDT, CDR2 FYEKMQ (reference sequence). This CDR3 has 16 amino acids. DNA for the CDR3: TGTGCCAGCAGCGATAAACAGGGGGCGGCCAAAAACATTCAGTACTTC. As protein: CASSDKQGAAKNIQYF.

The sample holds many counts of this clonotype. CDR3 DNA sequence: TGCAGCGTTACTGACACTCACCTCTACTCTGGGGCCAACGTCCTGACTTTC. It encodes CSVTDTHLYSGANVLTF. The chain joins TRBV29-1 to TRBJ2-6; D uncertain. CDR3 length equals 17 residues. Germline values: CDR1 SQVTM, CDR2 ANQGSEA. V lost 5 bases and J lost 0, with 17 bases in between.

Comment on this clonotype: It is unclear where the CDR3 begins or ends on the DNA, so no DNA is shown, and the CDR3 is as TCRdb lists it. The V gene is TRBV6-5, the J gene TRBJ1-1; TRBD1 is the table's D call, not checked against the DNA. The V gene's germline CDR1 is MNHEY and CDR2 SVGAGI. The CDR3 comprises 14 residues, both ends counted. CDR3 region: CASSWGGGIAEVFF.

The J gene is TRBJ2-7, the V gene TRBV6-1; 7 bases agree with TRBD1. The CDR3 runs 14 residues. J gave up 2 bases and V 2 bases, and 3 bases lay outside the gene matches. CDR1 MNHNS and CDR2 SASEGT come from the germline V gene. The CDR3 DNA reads TGTGCCAGCAGTGAACCCGACAGGGCCTACGAGCAGTACTTC. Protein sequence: CASSEPDRAYEQYF.

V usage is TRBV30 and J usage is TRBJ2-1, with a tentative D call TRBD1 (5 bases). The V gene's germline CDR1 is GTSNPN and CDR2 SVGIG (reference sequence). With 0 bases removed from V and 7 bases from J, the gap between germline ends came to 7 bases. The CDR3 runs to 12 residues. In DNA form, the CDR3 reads TGTGCCTGGAGTGTATCAGGGAATGAGCAGTTCTTC. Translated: CAWSVSGNEQFF. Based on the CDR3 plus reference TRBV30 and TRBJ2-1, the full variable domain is SQTIHQWPATLVQPVGSPLSLECTVEGTSNPNLYWYRQAAGRGLQLLFYSVGIGQISSEVPQNLSASRPQDRQFILSSKKLLLSDSGFYLCAWSVSGNEQFFGPGTRLTVL.

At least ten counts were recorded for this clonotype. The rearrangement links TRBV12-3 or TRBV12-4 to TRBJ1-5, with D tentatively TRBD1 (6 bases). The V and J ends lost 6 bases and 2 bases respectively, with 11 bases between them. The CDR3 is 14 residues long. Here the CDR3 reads CASRTGSGNQPQHF. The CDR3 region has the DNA TGTGCCAGCAGAACAGGGTCTGGCAATCAGCCCCAGCATTTT.

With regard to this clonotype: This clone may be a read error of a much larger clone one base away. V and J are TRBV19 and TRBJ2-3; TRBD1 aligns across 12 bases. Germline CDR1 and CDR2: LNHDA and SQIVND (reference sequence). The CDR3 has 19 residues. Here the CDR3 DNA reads TGTGCCAGTAGTATGCGACCCCGGGACAGGGGGCGCAATACGGATACGCAGTGTTTT. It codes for CASSMRPRDRGRNTDTQCF.

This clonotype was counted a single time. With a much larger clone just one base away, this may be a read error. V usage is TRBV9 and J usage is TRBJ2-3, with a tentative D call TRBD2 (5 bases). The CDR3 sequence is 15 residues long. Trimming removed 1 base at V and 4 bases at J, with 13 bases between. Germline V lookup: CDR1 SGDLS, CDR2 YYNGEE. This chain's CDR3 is CASSVWRRAPDTQYF. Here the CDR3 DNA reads TGTGCCAGCAGCGTATGGAGGAGAGCCCCAGATACGCAGTATTTT.

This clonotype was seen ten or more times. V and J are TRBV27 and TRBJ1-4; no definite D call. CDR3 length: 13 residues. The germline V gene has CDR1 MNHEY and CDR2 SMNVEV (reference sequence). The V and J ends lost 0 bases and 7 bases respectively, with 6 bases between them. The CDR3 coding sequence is TGTGCCAGCAGTTTATCGGGCGCTGAAAAACTGTTTTTT. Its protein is CASSLSGAEKLFF.

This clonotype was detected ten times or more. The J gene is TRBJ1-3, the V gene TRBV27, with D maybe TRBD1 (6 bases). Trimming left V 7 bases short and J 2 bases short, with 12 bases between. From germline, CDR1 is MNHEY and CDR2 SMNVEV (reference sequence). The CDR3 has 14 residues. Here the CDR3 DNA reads TGTGCCAGCAAAAAAACAGGGACTGGAAACACCATATATTTT. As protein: CASKKTGTGNTIYF.